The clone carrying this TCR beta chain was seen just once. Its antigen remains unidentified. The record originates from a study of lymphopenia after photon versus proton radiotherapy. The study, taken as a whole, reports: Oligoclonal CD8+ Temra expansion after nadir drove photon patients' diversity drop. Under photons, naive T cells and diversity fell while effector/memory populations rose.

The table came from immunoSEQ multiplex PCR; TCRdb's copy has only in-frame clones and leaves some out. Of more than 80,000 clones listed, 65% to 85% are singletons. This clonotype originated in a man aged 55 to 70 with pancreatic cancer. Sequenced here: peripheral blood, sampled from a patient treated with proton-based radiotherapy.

The CDR3 nucleotides read TGTGCCAGCAGTGACACTAGCTGTCTCCCAGTCGACAATGAAAAACTGTTTTTT. Translation gives CASSDTSCLPVDNEKLFF. The rearrangement joins TRBV12-1 to TRBJ1-4. TRBV12-1 is a listed pseudogene. The CDR3 has 18 residues.